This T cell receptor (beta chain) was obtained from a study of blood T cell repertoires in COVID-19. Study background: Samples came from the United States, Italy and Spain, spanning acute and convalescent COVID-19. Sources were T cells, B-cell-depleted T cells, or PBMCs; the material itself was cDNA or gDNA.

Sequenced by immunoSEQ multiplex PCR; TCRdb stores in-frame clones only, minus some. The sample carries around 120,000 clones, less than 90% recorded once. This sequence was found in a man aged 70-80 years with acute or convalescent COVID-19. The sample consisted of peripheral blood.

The CDR3 nucleotides read TGTGCCAGCAGTCGGGAGGAGAAGCCCCAGCATTTT. Its translation: CASSREEKPQHF. The chain couples TRBV2 to TRBJ1-5, with D uncertain. This CDR3 is 12 amino acids long. Looked up from germline, CDR1 is SNHLY and CDR2 is FYNNEI. The germline V and J ends were trimmed by 5 bases and 8 bases, with 10 bases remaining between them.